The 19 T cell receptor beta chains given below trace back to one sample, sequenced in a study of T-cell memory formation after mild COVID-19. Using its own MiXCR run on the 5' RACE reads, TCRdb lists one record per CDR3 protein. The table includes hundreds of thousands of distinct CDR3 sequences, less than 25% detected once. The specimen was PBMCs or a T cell subset sorted from them (not recorded which). Receptors originate from an adult woman who had mild COVID-19 (a few samples of this study predate the infection). Cell type and time point are not known.

There are a few counts of this clonotype. This CDR3 is CASSLILGRPGELFF. In DNA form, the CDR3 reads TGTGCCAGCAGTTTAATACTAGGTCGACCCGGGGAGCTGTTTTTT. The chain has TRBV12-3 or TRBV12-4 and TRBJ2-2; perhaps TRBD2 as D (5 bases). The CDR3 spans 15 residues. The V and J ends lost 2 bases and 6 bases respectively, with 13 bases between them.

This clonotype occurred a few times. The rearrangement links TRBV5-1 to TRBJ2-6; tentative D call: TRBD2 (6 bases). V was clipped by 4 bases and J by 4 bases, with 9 bases between them. This CDR3 comprises 14 residues. Germline CDR1 SGHRS, CDR2 YFSETQ. CDR3 residues: CASSGGEGANVLTF. The CDR3 DNA reads TGCGCCAGCAGCGGAGGGGAAGGGGCCAACGTCCTGACTTTC.

The chain carries TRBV29-1 and TRBJ1-2; D possibly corresponds to TRBD1 (5 bases). V lost 3 bases, J lost 3 bases, and 8 bases lay in between. The germline V gene has CDR1 SQVTM and CDR2 ANQGSEA. This CDR3 comprises 12 residues. CDR3 nucleotides: TGCAGCGTTGAGGGGGACGACTATGGCTACACCTTC. The encoded protein is CSVEGDDYGYTF. The full variable domain, its missing parts supplied by reference TRBV29-1 and TRBJ1-2, is SAVISQKPSRDICQRGTSLTIQCQVDSQVTMMFWYRQQPGQSLTLIATANQGSEATYESGFVIDKFPISRPNLTFSTLTVSNMSPEDSSIYLCSVEGDDYGYTFGSGTRLTVV.

A few counts support this clonotype. This chain links TRBV5-1 with TRBJ2-7, with TRBD2 matching over 8 bases. Germline V gene lookup returns CDR1 SGHRS and CDR2 YFSETQ. The trim removed 0 bases at V and 7 bases at J, leaving 6 bases unmatched. This CDR3 contains 14 residues. The CDR3 nucleotides are TGCGCCAGCAGCTTGGACGGGAGGGTGCGAGAGCAGTACTTC. Protein sequence: CASSLDGRVREQYF.

The chain employs TRBV20-1 and TRBJ2-1; possible D gene TRBD2, 6 bases. Trimming cost V 3 bases and J 2 bases, with 20 bases left between them. CDR3 length: 17 residues. Germline CDR1 and CDR2: DFQATT and SNEGSKA (reference sequence). The CDR3 sequence: CSASKPGTPSTYNEQFF. DNA for the CDR3: TGCAGTGCTAGCAAACCCGGGACTCCCTCTACCTACAATGAGCAGTTCTTC.

Only a few counts were recorded for this clonotype. In DNA form, the CDR3 reads TGTGCCAGCAGTTTCTCCCCGGGACGCCCGGGTGGAACTGAAGCTTTCTTT. Protein: CASSFSPGRPGGTEAFF. The J gene is TRBJ1-1, the V gene TRBV12-3 or TRBV12-4; D possibly corresponds to TRBD1 (5 bases). There are 17 residues in the CDR3. V dropped 3 bases and J dropped 5 bases, with 22 bases sitting between them.

The V gene is TRBV12-3 or TRBV12-4, the J gene TRBJ1-1; D remains unclear. The CDR3 is 15 residues long. Deletions cut 4 bases from V and 1 base from J, with 13 bases between. Here the CDR3 reads CASSSLELGNTEAFF. CDR3 sequence (DNA): TGTGCCAGCAGTTCCCTAGAACTGGGGAACACTGAAGCTTTCTTT.

This chain joins TRBV7-9 and TRBJ2-1; tentatively, D is TRBD2 (7 bases). Deletions cut 5 bases from V and 6 bases from J, with 20 bases between. Germline V gene sequence: CDR1 SEHNR, CDR2 FQNEAQ (reference sequence). This CDR3 has 16 residues. The CDR3 coding sequence is TGTGCCAGCAGCCCTTCCTGGGGGGGCTTAATCAATGAGCAGTTCTTC. Translated, it gives CASSPSWGGLINEQFF.

The V and J genes are TRBV7-3 and TRBJ2-7; tentatively, D is TRBD1 (6 bases). From germline, CDR1 is SGHTA and CDR2 FQGTGA. CDR3 size: 13 residues. Trimming stripped 5 bases from V and 7 bases from J, with 15 bases between. The CDR3 here is CASSTRNGQEQYF. The CDR3 DNA sequence: TGTGCCAGCAGCACCCGGAACGGACAGGAGCAGTACTTC.

The chain employs TRBV19 and TRBJ1-1, with 10 bases identical to TRBD1. The trim removed 8 bases at V and 6 bases at J, leaving 9 bases unmatched. Germline V lookup: CDR1 LNHDA, CDR2 SQIVND (reference sequence). CDR3 length: 14 amino acids. The CDR3 DNA follows: TGTGCCAGTCTGAACCGGGACAGGGGATCTGAAGCTTTCTTT. It is translated as CASLNRDRGSEAFF.

This chain links TRBV10-3 with TRBJ2-7, with a possible D match to TRBD2 (5 bases). Germline CDR1 ENHRY, CDR2 SYGVKD. This CDR3 has 14 residues. The V end lost 4 bases, the J end lost 5 bases, and 15 bases lay between the germline ends. The CDR3 loop is CAISGLARGDEQYF. The DNA for the CDR3 is TGTGCCATCAGTGGCCTGGCCCGGGGAGACGAGCAGTACTTC.

The chain employs TRBV5-1 and TRBJ2-1; 7 bases are a match to TRBD1. Germline CDR1 is SGHRS and CDR2 is YFSETQ. Losses at the gene ends were 0 bases for V and 0 bases for J; bases not matched to a gene: 3. The CDR3 covers 16 residues. CDR3 bases: TGCGCCAGCAGCTTGGAGGGGGCAGCCTCCTACAATGAGCAGTTCTTC. This gives the protein CASSLEGAASYNEQFF.

This clonotype showed up just a few times. The J gene is TRBJ1-5, the V gene TRBV7-9; possibly TRBD1 for D (5 bases). Deletions cut 1 base from V and 5 bases from J, with 15 bases between. Germline V gene sequence: CDR1 SEHNR, CDR2 FQNEAQ (reference sequence). This CDR3 has 16 amino acids. CDR3 amino acids: CASSLELGGEHQPQHF. Here the CDR3 DNA reads TGTGCCAGCAGCTTAGAGCTGGGGGGGGAACATCAGCCCCAGCATTTT.

This clonotype was found a few times. The chain couples TRBV13 to TRBJ1-3, with a possible D match to TRBD1 (6 bases). Germline loops: CDR1 PRHDT, CDR2 FYEKMQ (reference sequence). V was pared by 3 bases and J by 2 bases, with 20 bases between. This CDR3 is 18 amino acids long. The CDR3: CASSFGTSFQNAGNTIYF. Written as DNA, the CDR3 is TGTGCCAGCAGCTTCGGGACATCGTTTCAGAATGCTGGAAACACCATATATTTT. The full variable domain, with the rest looked up from reference TRBV13 and TRBJ1-3, is AAGVIQSPRHLIKEKRETATLKCYPIPRHDTVYWYQQGPGQDPQFLISFYEKMQSDKGSIPDRFSAQQFSDYHSELNMSSLELGDSALYFCASSFGTSFQNAGNTIYFGEGSWLTVV.

The rearrangement joins TRBV11-2 to TRBJ2-5; 7 bases map to TRBD2. The CDR3 contains 19 residues. Trimming removed 5 bases from V and 1 base from J; junction bases left unmatched: 19. Looked up from germline, CDR1 is SGHAT and CDR2 is FQNNGV. The CDR3 spells CASSPRGLTRRGTQETQYF. The CDR3 DNA reads TGTGCCAGCAGCCCCCGGGGATTGACCCGGCGGGGGACCCAAGAGACCCAGTACTTC.

This clonotype has more than one count but fewer than ten. The chain couples TRBV27 to TRBJ1-1, with D unclear. The germline V gene encodes CDR1 MNHEY and CDR2 SMNVEV (reference sequence). V lost 4 bases to trimming and J lost 8 bases, with 20 bases between them. This CDR3 comprises 15 residues. The CDR3 DNA sequence: TGTGCCAGCAGTTCCCCCCTGAAGGCCCAAGGGGAAGCTTTCTTT. Encoded protein: CASSSPLKAQGEAFF.

This rearrangement joins TRBV7-9 to TRBJ2-1, with D hard to call. This CDR3 is 14 amino acids long. Trimming stripped 7 bases from V and 0 bases from J, with 10 bases between. The germline V gene has CDR1 SEHNR and CDR2 FQNEAQ (reference sequence). Written as DNA, the CDR3 is TGTGCCAGCACCTCACCCAGCTCCTACAATGAGCAGTTCTTC. Translated, it gives CASTSPSSYNEQFF.

This rearrangement joins TRBV4-3 to TRBJ1-2; D is undetermined. Trimming pared 1 base from V and 2 bases from J, leaving 11 bases between. The CDR3 loop spans 15 amino acids. From germline, CDR1 is LGHNA and CDR2 YSLEER. The CDR3 loop reads CASSQAAHNNYGYTF. As DNA, the CDR3 is TGCGCCAGCAGCCAAGCGGCACATAACAACTATGGCTACACCTTC.

This clonotype occurred many times. The V and J genes are TRBV4-1 and TRBJ2-7, with D tentatively TRBD1 (7 bases). Germline V gives CDR1 MGHRA, CDR2 YSYEKL. V lost 1 base to trimming and J lost 4 bases, with 14 bases between them. This CDR3 comprises 15 residues. For the CDR3, the DNA is TGCGCCAGCAGCCAAGCTGGCAGGGGGAGGTACGAGCAGTACTTC. It yields the protein CASSQAGRGRYEQYF.